This entry lists 9 T cell receptor beta chains sequenced from one sample in a study of T cells after yellow fever vaccination (dated by TCRdb to the late 2010s). Read against the paper, the sample's treatment or condition label means: live attenuated yellow fever vaccine strain. Library method: 5' RACE. The instrument was an Illumina NovaSeq 6000. TCRdb cleaned the public reads at Q25 with fastp, built clones with MiXCR and kept in-frame beta chains. CDR3 protein duplicates are merged, each entry listing the most common genes and DNA. The sample table lists around 310,000 distinct CDR3 sequences, under 5% of them with a count of one. The ten largest clones represent 20% to 25% of the sample. The specimen was PBMCs, collected 5 days after the yellow fever booster vaccination. Receptor source: a man in his late teens or twenties who received the YFV17D yellow fever vaccine.

This clonotype has a count of ten or more. The CDR3 nucleotides read TGTGCCAGCAGTTGGGCTAGTTTGGGAGGAACTGAAGCTTTCTTT. This sequence encodes CASSWASLGGTEAFF. The chain carries TRBV6-5 and TRBJ1-1; D not certain. From germline, CDR1 is MNHEY and CDR2 SVGAGI. The CDR3 length is 15 residues. Trimming took off 4 bases at V and 5 bases at J, with 17 bases between the two ends.

The sample holds many counts of this clonotype. The rearrangement uses TRBV4-3 and TRBJ2-3, with a weak D call TRBD2 (6 bases). The CDR3 is 16 amino acids. Germline V gene data show CDR1 as LGHNA and CDR2 as YSLEER. Deletions cut 2 bases from V and 2 bases from J, with 14 bases between. The CDR3: CASSQQNSGTTDTQYF. The CDR3 nucleotides read TGCGCCAGCAGCCAACAAAATAGCGGAACCACAGATACGCAGTATTTT.

J is TRBJ1-5 and V is TRBV10-3, with 8 positions matching TRBD1. Germline V gene data show CDR1 as ENHRY and CDR2 as SYGVKD. The CDR3 spans 17 residues. Unmatched junction bases numbered 11, after V lost 0 bases and J lost 7 bases. The CDR3 DNA reads TGTGCCATCAGTGAGTCCCAGGGGGCGTTTTCAGGACAGCCCCAGCATTTT. Protein product: CAISESQGAFSGQPQHF.

This clonotype occurred a few times. This rearrangement joins TRBV5-1 to TRBJ2-5, with TRBD2 matching over 8 bases. The CDR3 has 16 amino acids. Germline V lookup: CDR1 SGHRS, CDR2 YFSETQ. The J segment lost 0 bases and the V segment lost 4 bases, leaving 8 bases of the junction unmatched. This CDR3 is CASSVLPGLDQETQYF. In nucleotides, the CDR3 is TGCGCCAGCAGCGTCCTACCGGGACTAGACCAAGAGACCCAGTACTTC.

The chain carries TRBV6-5 and TRBJ1-3; D possibly corresponds to TRBD1 (5 bases). Looked up from germline, CDR1 is MNHEY and CDR2 is SVGAGI. The CDR3 extends over 16 amino acids. The germline V and J ends were trimmed by 4 bases and 0 bases, with 13 bases remaining between them. CDR3 nucleotide sequence: TGTGCCAGCAGTTTGGGACGGCATTCCTCTGGAAACACCATATATTTT. It yields the protein CASSLGRHSSGNTIYF.

This clonotype was seen more than once but under ten times. This sequence joins TRBV5-1 and TRBJ1-4, with D uncertain. The CDR3 length is 14 residues. CDR1 is SGHRS, CDR2 YFSETQ, per germline. V was pared by 4 bases and J by 8 bases, with 15 bases between. The CDR3 protein is CASSPQAEDEKLFF. Written as DNA, the CDR3 is TGCGCCAGCAGCCCGCAGGCCGAGGACGAAAAACTGTTTTTT.

There are a few counts of this clonotype. The CDR3 sequence is CASSVMGQGGYNEQFF. The CDR3 DNA sequence: TGCGCCAGCAGCGTGATGGGCCAGGGGGGTTACAATGAGCAGTTCTTC. This rearrangement joins TRBV5-1 to TRBJ2-1, with a weak D call TRBD1 (7 bases). The CDR3 is 16 amino acids. Trimming cost V 4 bases and J 4 bases, with 18 bases left between them. Germline values: CDR1 SGHRS, CDR2 YFSETQ.

This chain links TRBV15 with TRBJ1-5, with 7 bases identical to TRBD1. Germline V gene lookup returns CDR1 LNHNV and CDR2 YYDKDF (reference sequence). V shed 1 base, J shed 5 bases, and the junction held 2 bases outside the gene matches. The CDR3 spans 14 residues. This chain's CDR3 is CATSRGQGHQPQHF. CDR3 sequence (DNA): TGTGCCACCAGCAGAGGACAGGGCCATCAGCCCCAGCATTTT.

The J gene is TRBJ1-1, the V gene TRBV18, with TRBD1 matching 7 bases. Germline V CDR1 and CDR2: KGHSH, LQKENI. The CDR3 spans 14 residues. J gave up 4 bases and V 6 bases, and 8 bases lay outside the gene matches. CDR3 coding DNA: TGTGCCAGCTCCGAGGCACAGGGGACCACTGAAGCTTTCTTT. It codes for CASSEAQGTTEAFF.